This TCR beta chain was identified in a study of beta chain features in type 1 diabetes. In germline, CDR1 is MDHEN, CDR2 SYDVKM. Trimming pared 3 bases from V and 3 bases from J, leaving 9 bases between. This CDR3 contains 13 residues. Expressed TCRB transcripts were sequenced because the isolated RNA had all been reverse transcribed beforehand. Measured with immunoSEQ multiplex PCR; TCRdb has only the in-frame clones, and not every one. This table has hundreds of thousands of clones, about a sixth appearing once. The clonotype originates from a man aged 18-30 years in good health. Sequenced sample: naive CD4+ T cells from blood. The chain combines TRBV28 with TRBJ2-7; D is unclear. Written as DNA, the CDR3 is TGTGCCAGCAGTTTGGTCAGAAACTACGAGCAGTACTTC. As protein: CASSLVRNYEQYF.